The 31 T cell receptor beta chains reported below all come from one sample, sequenced in a study of OX40 agonist ivuxolimab in advanced cancers. Method: immunoSEQ multiplex PCR; TCRdb's copy keeps in-frame clones and lacks some. The repertoire has about 120,000 clones, 85% to 95% of them found once; the top ten carry 0.15% to 0.16%. This sample comprised CD4+ or CD8+ T cells sorted from blood, obtained in a trial of the OX40 agonist ivuxolimab. These receptors were taken from an adult with an advanced solid tumor such as melanoma, head and neck, liver or kidney cancer.

The chain combines TRBV19 with TRBJ1-5; D is unresolved. The CDR3 contains 15 residues. The ends were cut back, 7 bases at V and 5 bases at J, with 18 bases in the middle. In germline, CDR1 is LNHDA, CDR2 SQIVND (reference sequence). The CDR3 loop reads CASKGLGSRDQPQHF. CDR3 nucleotides: TGTGCCAGTAAGGGCCTGGGGTCGAGGGATCAGCCCCAGCATTTT.

The genes are TRBV7-7 and TRBJ2-5, with 7 bases identical to TRBD1. The junction had 9 bases not matched to a gene; V was cut back by 5 bases and J by 3 bases. Germline V CDR1 and CDR2: SSHAT, FNYEAQ (reference sequence). The CDR3 length is 15 residues. In nucleotides, the CDR3 is TGTGCCAGCAGCCAAACTGGGGGACAGAAAGAGACCCAGTACTTC. This sequence encodes CASSQTGGQKETQYF.

This chain joins TRBV28 and TRBJ1-3, with 12 positions matching TRBD1. V lost 11 bases, J lost 0 bases, and 5 bases stayed unmatched. From germline, CDR1 is MDHEN and CDR2 SYDVKM. This CDR3 spans 15 amino acids. The CDR3 here is CAAWDRGLSGNTIYF. The CDR3 nucleotides are TGTGCCGCATGGGACAGGGGGCTCTCTGGAAACACCATATATTTT.

The rearrangement links TRBV30 to TRBJ1-6; 8 nucleotides agree with TRBD1. Germline assignment: CDR1 GTSNPN and CDR2 SVGIG (reference sequence). J lost 10 bases, V lost 1 base, and 6 bases had no gene match. This CDR3 has 14 residues. This CDR3 is CAWSAGGNGSPLHF. The CDR3 DNA sequence: TGTGCCTGGAGTGCAGGGGGCAATGGGTCACCCCTCCACTTT.

The genes are TRBV7-9 and TRBJ2-1; 9 nucleotides align to TRBD2. The CDR3 totals 15 residues. V lost 0 bases to trimming and J lost 16 bases; unmatched junction nucleotides: 13. Germline V gives CDR1 SEHNR, CDR2 FQNEAQ (reference sequence). The CDR3 DNA sequence: TGTGCCAGCAGCTTAGCGGTGATGGAGCGGGAGGTTCATTTCTTC. Translation: CASSLAVMEREVHFF.

The chain employs TRBV29-1 and TRBJ2-7; 14 bases line up with TRBD2. The J segment lost 7 bases and the V segment lost 7 bases, leaving 12 bases of the junction unmatched. Germline V gene data show CDR1 as SQVTM and CDR2 as ANQGSEA. The CDR3 has 15 amino acids. The CDR3 is CSGAGLAGGLREQYF. For the CDR3, the DNA is TGCAGCGGCGCTGGACTAGCGGGAGGCCTTAGGGAGCAGTACTTC.

This chain joins TRBV5-1 and TRBJ2-7; 11 positions agree with TRBD1. This CDR3 comprises 16 residues. Germline CDR1 SGHRS, CDR2 YFSETQ. The V gene end was trimmed by 4 bases and the J gene end by 5 bases; junction bases not matched to a gene: 11. The CDR3 spells CASSPRTGTGGHEQYF. CDR3 in DNA: TGCGCCAGCAGCCCACGAACCGGGACAGGGGGGCACGAGCAGTACTTC.

The rearrangement joins TRBV2 to TRBJ2-2; TRBD1 matches at 8 bases. CDR3 length: 16 amino acids. Trimming removed 6 bases from V and 5 bases from J; junction bases left unmatched: 11. The germline CDR1 and CDR2 sequences are SNHLY and FYNNEI. The CDR3 sequence: CASSQAAQGGTGELFF. CDR3 nucleotide sequence: TGTGCCAGCAGCCAAGCAGCACAGGGGGGAACCGGGGAGCTGTTTTTT.

The chain employs TRBV9 and TRBJ2-7; D remains unclear. Germline values: CDR1 SGDLS, CDR2 YYNGEE. Trimming left V 0 bases short and J 2 bases short, with 12 bases between. This CDR3 has 15 residues. CDR3 residues: CASSVGGDFAYEQYF. The CDR3 nucleotides are TGTGCCAGCAGCGTAGGAGGTGACTTTGCCTACGAGCAGTACTTC.

The chain carries TRBV5-1 and TRBJ2-1; TRBD1 agrees at 7 bases. CDR1 is SGHRS, CDR2 YFSETQ, per germline. The CDR3 contains 15 residues. With 3 bases clipped from V and 3 bases from J, the junction kept 6 bases outside the gene matches. The chain's CDR3 is CASSSTGAVYNEQFF. DNA of the CDR3: TGCGCCAGCAGCTCTACAGGGGCGGTCTACAATGAGCAGTTCTTC.

A single count supports this clone. The CDR3: CASSGGVLTYNEQFF. CDR3 sequence (DNA): TGTGCCAGCAGTGGCGGGGTATTGACATACAATGAGCAGTTCTTC. The gene calls are TRBV6-5 and TRBJ2-1; D is perhaps TRBD2 (6 bases). The CDR3 extends over 15 amino acids. The germline V gene encodes CDR1 MNHEY and CDR2 SVGAGI. V dropped 5 bases and J dropped 4 bases, with 15 bases sitting between them.

This clone was recorded only once. The V call is TRBV29-1, the J call TRBJ2-1; D gene ambiguous. This CDR3 is built from 12 residues. V was pared by 2 bases and J by 3 bases, with 5 bases between. Germline values: CDR1 SQVTM, CDR2 ANQGSEA. The CDR3 region has the DNA TGCAGCGTTGAATTAGGCTACAATGAGCAGTTCTTC. This translates into CSVELGYNEQFF.

The chain carries TRBV28 and TRBJ1-5; the D gene is possibly TRBD1 (5 bases). The germline CDR1 and CDR2 sequences are MDHEN and SYDVKM. The CDR3 is made up of 14 amino acids. Trimming pared 6 bases from V and 5 bases from J, leaving 14 bases between. Here the CDR3 DNA reads TGTGCCAGCAGCTCTCCGAGGGGTCATCAGCCCCAGCATTTT. Translation gives CASSSPRGHQPQHF.

The CDR3 reads CASSQDRAGEKLFF. CDR3 bases: TGTGCCAGCAGCCAGGACAGGGCGGGTGAAAAACTGTTTTTT. The rearrangement uses TRBV6-5 and TRBJ1-4; 8 bases are a match to TRBD1. CDR1 and CDR2 (germline): MNHEY, SVGAGI. The CDR3 loop spans 14 amino acids. The V and J ends lost 6 bases and 7 bases, in that order; junction bases with no gene match: 7.

This chain joins TRBV27 and TRBJ2-6; D possibly uses TRBD1 or TRBD2 (5 bases each). Per the germline V gene, CDR1 is MNHEY and CDR2 is SMNVEV (reference sequence). This CDR3 is built from 20 residues. The V end was cut by 5 bases, the J end by 0 bases, with 23 bases between. The CDR3 DNA follows: TGTGCCAGCAGTCAACCGTGGGGGAGCAGGGTAACCTCTGGGGCCAACGTCCTGACTTTC. Translation: CASSQPWGSRVTSGANVLTF.

The chain carries TRBV7-9 and TRBJ1-4; D not resolved. The germline V gene has CDR1 SEHNR and CDR2 FQNEAQ (reference sequence). V gave up 0 bases and J gave up 0 bases, with 5 bases separating them. This CDR3 comprises 15 residues. The CDR3 protein is CASSLASTTNEKLFF. As DNA, the CDR3 is TGTGCCAGCAGCTTAGCCTCGACAACTAATGAAAAACTGTTTTTT.

The CDR3 DNA sequence: TGTGCCAGCAGTAACGACAGGGCTGGCAATCAGCCCCAGCATTTT. Residues: CASSNDRAGNQPQHF. V and J are TRBV6-5 and TRBJ1-5; 7 nucleotides agree with TRBD1. After removal of 5 bases from V and 2 bases from J, the junction contained 6 bases not matched to a gene. The V gene's germline CDR1 is MNHEY and CDR2 SVGAGI. The CDR3 is 15 residues long.

The chain combines TRBV28 with TRBJ2-7; D is possibly TRBD1 (5 bases). CDR1 is MDHEN, CDR2 SYDVKM, per germline. CDR3 length: 13 residues. Trimming took 6 bases from V and 0 from J, leaving 9 bases between them. In nucleotides, the CDR3 is TGTGCCAGCAGGCAGACAGCCTCCTACGAGCAGTACTTC. Translated: CASRQTASYEQYF.

The V gene is TRBV2, the J gene TRBJ1-2, with D perhaps TRBD1 (6 bases). CDR3 length: 15 amino acids. Germline V lookup: CDR1 SNHLY, CDR2 FYNNEI. The germline V and J ends were trimmed by 6 bases and 5 bases, with 19 bases remaining between them. The CDR3 here is CASRGDLGQSYGYTF. The CDR3 bases are TGTGCCAGCAGGGGGGATTTAGGACAGTCATATGGCTACACCTTC.

The chain employs TRBV28 and TRBJ2-7; D is undetermined. V was cut by 5 bases and J by 2 bases, with 7 bases left in between. Germline V lookup: CDR1 MDHEN, CDR2 SYDVKM. The CDR3 is 12 amino acids. The CDR3, as DNA: TGTGCCAGCAGTAAGGGTCCCTACGAGCAGTACTTC. Translated, it gives CASSKGPYEQYF.

This chain links TRBV7-2 with TRBJ2-7; D ambiguous. Germline CDR1 and CDR2: SGHTA and FQGNSA. Trimming left V 5 bases short and J 3 bases short, with 8 bases between. This CDR3 contains 12 residues. In nucleotides, the CDR3 is TGTGCCAGCAGCCAGGACCACTACGAGCAGTACTTC. Translation gives CASSQDHYEQYF.

In its sample, this clone was seen once. This chain joins TRBV19 and TRBJ1-1; D gene unclear. The ends were cut back, 1 base at V and 0 bases at J, with 6 bases in the middle. There are 14 residues in the CDR3. Germline loops: CDR1 LNHDA, CDR2 SQIVND (reference sequence). The CDR3 spells CASSIVAVNTEAFF. CDR3 in DNA: TGTGCCAGTAGTATAGTCGCCGTGAACACTGAAGCTTTCTTT.

This clone was observed a single time. The V gene is TRBV11-3, the J gene TRBJ2-7; 11 bases match TRBD2. The CDR3 length is 15 residues. Germline CDR1 and CDR2: SGHNT and YENEEA. The V gene end was trimmed by 3 bases and the J gene end by 5 bases; junction bases not matched to a gene: 6. The CDR3 loop is CASSFSGGARNEQYF. The CDR3 nucleotides read TGTGCCAGCAGCTTTAGCGGGGGGGCGCGGAACGAGCAGTACTTC.

The chain employs TRBV29-1 and TRBJ1-6; D call uncertain. CDR3 length: 13 amino acids. V dropped 5 bases and J dropped 5 bases, with 10 bases sitting between them. The germline gives CDR1 SQVTM, CDR2 ANQGSEA. CDR3 in amino acids: CSVLIGNNSPLHF. The CDR3 nucleotides read TGCAGCGTTCTAATAGGGAATAATTCACCCCTCCACTTT.

The J gene is TRBJ2-5, the V gene TRBV2; D possibly uses TRBD1 or TRBD2 (6 bases each). Per germline, CDR1 SNHLY and CDR2 FYNNEI. The V end was cut by 8 bases, the J end by 2 bases, with 15 bases between. This CDR3 has 14 amino acids. The CDR3 DNA reads TGTGCCAGCCGCCGAGGGGGGCGGCAAGAGACCCAGTACTTC. This encodes CASRRGGRQETQYF.

This chain uses TRBV5-1 with TRBJ2-5, with 9 bases fitting TRBD1. V lost 0 bases to trimming and J lost 4 bases; unmatched junction nucleotides: 4. The CDR3 is 15 amino acids. CDR1 is SGHRS and CDR2 is YFSETQ in the germline V gene. CDR3 sequence (DNA): TGCGCCAGCAGCTTGGTGACAGGGGGAGGAGAGACCCAGTACTTC. Translating it yields CASSLVTGGGETQYF.

The chain links TRBV6-5 to TRBJ2-7; D might be TRBD1 (7 bases). The CDR3 contains 14 residues. Germline-derived CDR1 and CDR2 are MNHEY and SVGAGI. Deletions cut 5 bases from V and 2 bases from J, with 13 bases between. This CDR3 reads CASSRQGLTYEQYF. The CDR3 nucleotides read TGTGCCAGCAGTCGACAGGGACTTACCTACGAGCAGTACTTC.

This clone has ten or more counts. The V and J genes are TRBV2 and TRBJ1-2; tentative D call: TRBD1 (5 bases). The V end was cut by 8 bases, the J end by 6 bases, with 25 bases between. The CDR3 runs 16 residues. The germline V gene encodes CDR1 SNHLY and CDR2 FYNNEI. CDR3 sequence reads: CASYIGDPGLSDGYTF. CDR3 in DNA: TGTGCCAGCTATATCGGGGACCCAGGCCTTAGCGATGGCTACACCTTC.

This clone was detected only once. The V call is TRBV5-5, the J call TRBJ2-7, with 10 bases lining up with TRBD1. The CDR3 spans 15 residues. The V gene's germline CDR1 is SGHKS and CDR2 YYEKEE (reference sequence). Losses at the gene ends were 0 bases for V and 4 bases for J; bases not matched to a gene: 4. The CDR3 DNA sequence: TGTGCCAGCAGCTTGGTGGGGGACAGGGGTTACGAGCAGTACTTC. Protein product: CASSLVGDRGYEQYF. Drawing the rest from reference TRBV5-5 and TRBJ2-7, the complete variable domain is DAGVTQSPTHLIKTRGQQVTLRCSPISGHKSVSWYQQVLGQGPQFIFQYYEKEERGRGNFPDRFSARQFPNYSSELNVNALLLGDSALYLCASSLVGDRGYEQYFGPGTRLTVT.

The rearrangement joins TRBV28 to TRBJ1-1, with D tentatively TRBD1 (6 bases). V was pared by 3 bases and J by 9 bases, with 17 bases between. The germline gives CDR1 MDHEN, CDR2 SYDVKM. The CDR3 sequence is 14 residues long. CDR3 bases: TGTGCCAGCAGTTTGGGGGGCACCGTCGGCCAAGCTTTCTTT. It codes for CASSLGGTVGQAFF.

The chain combines TRBV6-6 with TRBJ1-1; D perhaps matches TRBD1 (6 bases). Deletions cut 9 bases from V and 4 bases from J, with 18 bases between. The CDR3 contains 14 residues. Germline loops: CDR1 MNHNY, CDR2 SVGAGI (reference sequence). CDR3 residues: CASRDNLDGTEAFF. As DNA, the CDR3 is TGTGCCAGTAGGGACAACCTAGACGGCACTGAAGCTTTCTTT.